Reported below is one T cell receptor (beta chain). The entry originates in a study of cytotoxic CD8 clonotypes in ibrutinib-treated CLL. Germline V gene data show CDR1 as LGHNT and CDR2 as FRNRAP. The V end lost 2 bases, the J end lost 4 bases, and 8 bases lay between the germline ends. The CDR3 is 13 amino acids. Repertoires were generated with immunoSEQ multiplex PCR, while TCRdb's copy carries only in-frame clones and drops some. The profile shows some 160,000 clones, around 84% of them singletons. The chain employs TRBV12-5 and TRBJ2-5; no firm D call. Sequenced material: PBMCs, taken after 12 months of ibrutinib treatment. This TCR was sampled from a human donor with chronic lymphocytic leukemia. CDR3 nucleotides: TGTGCTAGTGGTTTGTGGGGTTCAGAGACCCAGTACTTC. This gives the protein CASGLWGSETQYF.